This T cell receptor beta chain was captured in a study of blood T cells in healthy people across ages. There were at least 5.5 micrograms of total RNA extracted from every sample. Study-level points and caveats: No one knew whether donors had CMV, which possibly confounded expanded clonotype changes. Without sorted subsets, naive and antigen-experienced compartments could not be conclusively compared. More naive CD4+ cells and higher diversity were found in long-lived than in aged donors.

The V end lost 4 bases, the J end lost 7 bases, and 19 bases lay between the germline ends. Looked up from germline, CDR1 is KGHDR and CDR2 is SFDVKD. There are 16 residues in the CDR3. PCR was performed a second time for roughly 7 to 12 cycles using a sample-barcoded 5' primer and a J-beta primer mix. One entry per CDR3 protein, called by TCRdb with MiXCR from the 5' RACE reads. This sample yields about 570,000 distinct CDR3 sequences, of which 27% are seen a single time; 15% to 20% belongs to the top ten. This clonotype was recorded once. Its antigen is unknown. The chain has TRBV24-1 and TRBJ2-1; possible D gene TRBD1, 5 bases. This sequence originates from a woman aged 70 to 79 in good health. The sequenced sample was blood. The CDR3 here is CATSDPSEGAGNEQFF. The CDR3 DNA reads TGTGCCACCAGTGACCCTTCGGAAGGCGCAGGGAATGAGCAGTTCTTC.